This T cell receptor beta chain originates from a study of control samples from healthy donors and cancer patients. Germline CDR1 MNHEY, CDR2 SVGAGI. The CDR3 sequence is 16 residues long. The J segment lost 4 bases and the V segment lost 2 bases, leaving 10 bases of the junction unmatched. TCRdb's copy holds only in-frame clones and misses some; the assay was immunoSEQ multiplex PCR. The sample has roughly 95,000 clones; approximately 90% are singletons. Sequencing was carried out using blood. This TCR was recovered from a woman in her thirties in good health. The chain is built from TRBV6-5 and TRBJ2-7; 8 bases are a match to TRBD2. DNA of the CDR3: TGTGCCAGCAGTTACGGCCGGGGGGGACGACCTTACGAGCAGTACTTC. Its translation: CASSYGRGGRPYEQYF.